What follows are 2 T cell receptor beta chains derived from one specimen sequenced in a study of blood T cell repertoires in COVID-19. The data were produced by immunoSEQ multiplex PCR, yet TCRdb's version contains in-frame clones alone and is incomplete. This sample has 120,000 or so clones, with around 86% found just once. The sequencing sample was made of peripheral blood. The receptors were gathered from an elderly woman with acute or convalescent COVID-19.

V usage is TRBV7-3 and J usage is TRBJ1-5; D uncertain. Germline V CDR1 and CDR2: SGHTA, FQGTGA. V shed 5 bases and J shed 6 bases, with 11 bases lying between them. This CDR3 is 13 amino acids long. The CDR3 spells CASSPDGRQPQHF. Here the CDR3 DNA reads TGTGCCAGCAGCCCAGATGGTCGTCAGCCCCAGCATTTT.

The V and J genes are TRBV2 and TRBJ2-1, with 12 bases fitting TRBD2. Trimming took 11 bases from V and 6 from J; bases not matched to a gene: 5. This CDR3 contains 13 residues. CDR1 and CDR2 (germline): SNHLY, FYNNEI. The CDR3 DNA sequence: TGTGCCTGTCGGACTAGCGGGGCCAATGAGCAGTTCTTC. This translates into CACRTSGANEQFF.